Presented here are 22 T cell receptor beta chains from one specimen sequenced in a study of blood T cell repertoires in COVID-19. Generated by immunoSEQ multiplex PCR, the TCRdb table keeps only in-frame clones and is missing some. Of around 100,000 clones in the sample, approximately 79% were seen once. The sequencing sample was made of peripheral blood. The receptors come from a man aged 70 or older with active or convalescent COVID-19.

Comment on this clone: Other nucleotide sequences from this sample produce the same CDR3. This chain connects TRBV11-2 to TRBJ2-7, with D possibly being TRBD1 (6 bases). Germline V lookup: CDR1 SGHAT, CDR2 FQNNGV. This CDR3 has 14 amino acids. Trimming took off 0 bases at V and 2 bases at J, with 8 bases between the two ends. The CDR3 DNA is TGTGCCAGCAGCTTAGAGTGGGGGCCCTACGAGCAGTACTTC. This translates into CASSLEWGPYEQYF.

J is TRBJ2-2 and V is TRBV9, with TRBD2 identical over 11 bases. Per the germline V gene, CDR1 is SGDLS and CDR2 is YYNGEE. V gave up 4 bases and J gave up 5 bases; unmatched junction bases: 10. The CDR3 has 17 residues. Here the CDR3 reads CASSPTSGSVVTGELFF. For the CDR3, the DNA is TGTGCCAGCAGCCCTACTAGCGGGAGTGTTGTTACCGGGGAGCTGTTTTTT.

The chain uses TRBV9 and TRBJ2-2, with 8 positions matching TRBD2. The CDR3 runs 14 residues. Germline assignment: CDR1 SGDLS and CDR2 YYNGEE. After removal of 5 bases from V and 3 bases from J, the junction contained 3 bases not matched to a gene. The CDR3 coding sequence is TGTGCCAGCAGGTCCGGGGGGGACACCGGGGAGCTGTTTTTT. Protein product: CASRSGGDTGELFF.

The CDR3 DNA sequence: TGTGCCAGCAGACAGGGGAGTTGGACATACACTGAAGCTTTCTTT. Protein: CASRQGSWTYTEAFF. The V and J genes are TRBV7-2 and TRBJ1-1; 7 nucleotides align to TRBD1. V lost 6 bases, J lost 3 bases, and 10 bases stayed unmatched. Germline CDR1 reads SGHTA; CDR2 reads FQGNSA. This CDR3 has 15 residues. The variable domain in full, completed from reference TRBV7-2 and TRBJ1-1, reads GAGVSQSPSNKVTEKGKDVELRCDPISGHTALYWYRQSLGQGLEFLIYFQGNSAPDKSGLPSDRFSAERTGGSVSTLTIQRTQQEDSAVYLCASRQGSWTYTEAFFGQGTRLTVV.

Regarding this clone: Other nucleotide sequences from this sample produce the same CDR3. This sequence joins TRBV6-6 and TRBJ2-1; possibly TRBD1 for D (6 bases). Germline V gives CDR1 MNHNY, CDR2 SVGAGI (reference sequence). This CDR3 comprises 11 residues. V lost 5 bases to trimming and J lost 7 bases, with 6 bases between them. The CDR3 DNA sequence: TGTGCCAGCAGTACAGGGAATGAGCAGTTCTTC. It is translated as CASSTGNEQFF.

The chain couples TRBV28 to TRBJ2-1, with D uncertain. Germline loops: CDR1 MDHEN, CDR2 SYDVKM. The CDR3 length is 12 residues. V gave up 6 bases and J gave up 4 bases, with 7 bases separating them. DNA of the CDR3: TGTGCCAGCAGAGGAGTATACAATGAGCAGTTCTTC. It yields the protein CASRGVYNEQFF.

The chain is built from TRBV7-9 and TRBJ2-3; D unclear. The germline CDR1 and CDR2 sequences are SEHNR and FQNEAQ (reference sequence). V gave up 5 bases and J gave up 4 bases, with 13 bases separating them. The length of the CDR3 is 14 residues. For the CDR3, the DNA is TGTGCCAGCAGCCCTCGCCGGAGCGCAGATACGCAGTATTTT. Its translation: CASSPRRSADTQYF.

V gene TRBV20-1 combines with J gene TRBJ2-1; D may be TRBD2 (6 bases). Trimming took off 3 bases at V and 8 bases at J, with 17 bases between the two ends. CDR1 is DFQATT, CDR2 SNEGSKA, per germline (reference sequence). This CDR3 region has 14 residues. CDR3 protein: CSASLTGEEYEQFF. Written as DNA, the CDR3 is TGCAGTGCTAGTCTAACGGGAGAGGAGTATGAGCAGTTCTTC.

The gene calls are TRBV18 and TRBJ2-5, with 8 bases identical to TRBD2. The CDR3 consists of 17 residues. Germline V gene sequence: CDR1 KGHSH, CDR2 LQKENI. After removal of 1 base from V and 0 bases from J, the junction contained 7 bases not matched to a gene. Here the CDR3 reads CASSPQSGSSYQETQYF. The CDR3 nucleotides are TGTGCCAGCTCACCACAAAGCGGGAGCTCCTACCAAGAGACCCAGTACTTC.

The rearrangement uses TRBV18 and TRBJ1-1; the match to TRBD1 covers 7 bases. With V trimmed by 0 bases and J by 4 bases, 5 bases remained unmatched. CDR1 and CDR2 from the germline V gene are KGHSH and LQKENI. CDR3 length equals 15 residues. In nucleotides, the CDR3 is TGTGCCAGCTCACCACCGGGGGCAGGGGGCACTGAAGCTTTCTTT. Protein: CASSPPGAGGTEAFF. Drawing the rest from reference TRBV18 and TRBJ1-1, the complete variable domain is NAGVMQNPRHLVRRRGQEARLRCSPMKGHSHVYWYRQLPEEGLKFMVYLQKENIIDESGMPKERFSAEFPKEGPSILRIQQVVRGDSAAYFCASSPPGAGGTEAFFGQGTRLTVV.

The chain has TRBV7-3 and TRBJ1-1; D remains ambiguous. The germline CDR1 and CDR2 sequences are SGHTA and FQGTGA. The CDR3 loop spans 14 amino acids. Trimming stripped 1 base from V and 3 bases from J, with 9 bases between. CDR3: CASSLNPRYTEAFF. Here the CDR3 DNA reads TGTGCCAGCAGCTTAAACCCTAGATACACTGAAGCTTTCTTT.

Written as DNA, the CDR3 is TGTGCCAGCAGCCACTCCGGGTACGAGCAGTACTTC. Translated, it gives CASSHSGYEQYF. The chain employs TRBV7-6 and TRBJ2-7; D remains unclear. The CDR3 contains 12 residues. Germline V gene sequence: CDR1 SGHVS, CDR2 FNYEAQ. V gave up 5 bases and J gave up 4 bases, with 9 bases separating them.

The chain uses TRBV20-1 and TRBJ2-1, with TRBD1 identical over 7 bases. V lost 3 bases to trimming and J lost 6 bases; unmatched junction nucleotides: 11. The CDR3 is 15 amino acids. Germline V CDR1 and CDR2: DFQATT, SNEGSKA (reference sequence). The CDR3 sequence is CSASRLDRVRNEQFF. For the CDR3, the DNA is TGCAGTGCTAGTCGGTTAGACAGGGTTCGCAATGAGCAGTTCTTC.

CDR3: CASGGLARDEQFF. Written as DNA, the CDR3 is TGTGCCAGCGGGGGACTAGCGCGAGATGAGCAGTTCTTC. V usage is TRBV2 and J usage is TRBJ2-1; 10 bases match TRBD2. The CDR3 length is 13 residues. The germline V gene has CDR1 SNHLY and CDR2 FYNNEI. The ends lost 8 bases at V and 8 bases at J; junction bases unmatched: 6.

The chain joins TRBV5-8 to TRBJ2-3; D gene unclear. The CDR3 extends over 17 amino acids. In germline, CDR1 is SGHTS, CDR2 YDEGEE. The ends were cut back, 2 bases at V and 0 bases at J, with 16 bases in the middle. This chain's CDR3 is CASSFLTSTQSTDTQYF. In DNA, the CDR3 is TGTGCCAGCAGCTTCCTTACCTCCACACAGAGCACAGATACGCAGTATTTT. The variable domain in full, with the rest retrieved from reference TRBV5-8 and TRBJ2-3, is EAGVTQSPTHLIKTRGQQATLRCSPISGHTSVYWYQQALGLGLQFLLWYDEGEERNRGNFPPRFSGRQFPNYSSELNVNALELEDSALYLCASSFLTSTQSTDTQYFGPGTRLTVL.

The chain links TRBV11-2 to TRBJ1-4; D is unresolved. Looked up from germline, CDR1 is SGHAT and CDR2 is FQNNGV. The CDR3 is 13 residues long. Trimming left V 8 bases short and J 5 bases short, with 12 bases between. The CDR3 here is CASEQNANEKLFF. The CDR3 DNA reads as TGTGCCAGCGAACAGAACGCCAATGAAAAACTGTTTTTT.

The chain recombines TRBV14 with TRBJ1-4, with 9 bases matching TRBD1. CDR1 is SGHDN and CDR2 is FVKESK in the germline V gene. V was pared by 0 bases and J by 6 bases, with 5 bases of the junction left unmatched. The CDR3 runs 16 residues. CDR3 coding DNA: TGTGCCAGCAGCCAAGATCGAAGGACAGGGGATGAAAAACTGTTTTTT. Its protein is CASSQDRRTGDEKLFF.

The V call is TRBV3-1 (or the pseudogene TRBV3-2), the J call TRBJ2-1; the D gene is possibly TRBD2 (5 bases). Trimming cost V 4 bases and J 3 bases, with 13 bases left between them. Germline V gene data show CDR1 as LGHDT and CDR2 as YNNKEL (reference sequence). This CDR3 is 15 amino acids long. The CDR3 sequence is CASSPSQRIYNEQFF. Written as DNA, the CDR3 is TGTGCCAGCAGCCCTAGCCAGAGGATCTACAATGAGCAGTTCTTC.

This sequence joins TRBV27 and TRBJ2-5; 7 nucleotides align to TRBD1. The germline V gene encodes CDR1 MNHEY and CDR2 SMNVEV (reference sequence). The CDR3 length is 13 residues. V shed 6 bases, J shed 9 bases, and the junction held 10 bases outside the gene matches. The CDR3, as DNA: TGTGCCAGCAGCTCCGGACAGGTCGGCGCCCAGTACTTC. It is translated as CASSSGQVGAQYF.

This clone was seen only once. The gene calls are TRBV6-6 and TRBJ2-7; no clear D gene. V was trimmed by 3 bases and J by 1 base, leaving 13 bases between them. Per the germline V gene, CDR1 is MNHNY and CDR2 is SVGAGI (reference sequence). The CDR3 consists of 15 residues. The CDR3 DNA sequence: TGTGCCAGCAGTTATTCCCCCGAGTCATCCTACGAGCAGTACTTC. It codes for CASSYSPESSYEQYF.

The V gene is TRBV28, the J gene TRBJ1-2; D remains ambiguous. This CDR3 has 13 residues. V lost 3 bases and J 0 bases, leaving 5 bases between the germline ends. Germline V gene lookup returns CDR1 MDHEN and CDR2 SYDVKM. This chain's CDR3 is CASSFDTNYGYTF. The CDR3 DNA follows: TGTGCCAGCAGTTTCGACACTAACTATGGCTACACCTTC.

The chain couples TRBV28 to TRBJ1-3; D unresolved. The CDR3 spans 15 residues. Germline CDR1 reads MDHEN; CDR2 reads SYDVKM. V lost 7 bases, J lost 0 bases, and 13 bases lay in between. CDR3 sequence: CASTPGLFSGNTIYF. CDR3 nucleotides: TGTGCCAGCACTCCGGGATTGTTCTCTGGAAACACCATATATTTT.